This T cell receptor beta chain was sequenced during a study of blood T cell repertoires in COVID-19. Per the germline V gene, CDR1 is WSHSY and CDR2 is SAAADI. V gave up 6 bases and J gave up 4 bases, with 18 bases separating them. The CDR3 loop spans 15 amino acids. The method was immunoSEQ multiplex PCR; TCRdb's version includes in-frame clones alone and lacks a portion of them. This table has 450,000 to 500,000 clones, approximately 90% appearing once. Material for sequencing was PBMCs or T cells enriched from blood (not recorded which). The V and J genes are TRBV10-2 and TRBJ1-1; TRBD1 might be the D (6 bases). The TCR was taken from a woman in her sixties or seventies who had recovered from COVID-19. The CDR3 is CASSYPRGAGTEAFF. For the CDR3, the DNA is TGCGCCAGCAGCTACCCCCGGGGGGCCGGCACTGAAGCTTTCTTT.